This TCR beta chain derives from a study of cytomegalovirus exposure and HLA in healthy donors. On the study more broadly: Of 300 to 500 genotyped donors, 65% to 85% clustered with self-reported Caucasian donors. Study results and limitations: Across donors, presence/absence analyses took sequencing depth to be roughly uniform. Sequencing likely produced, as an artifact, a cluster of highly shared sequence variants.

The study ran its PCR with 60 Vbeta and 13 Jbeta primers. In the original analysis: Later analysis identified tens of millions of unique TCR beta chains, 8.5 million to 13 million shared. The protocol was immunoSEQ multiplex PCR, while the TCRdb copy is restricted to in-frame clones and leaves out a portion. That table supplies the V and J calls and clone size; D and trimming were determined from the DNA. Of 130,000 or so clones in the sample, around two thirds are singletons; the top ten hold 2% to 2.5%. This clone appeared a few times. Its cognate antigen is unknown. The CDR3 is 16 amino acids. Trimming took 4 bases from V and 5 from J, leaving 18 bases between them. Germline CDR1 and CDR2: SGHRS and YFSETQ.

The rearrangement joins TRBV5-1 to TRBJ2-2, with D tentatively TRBD2 (6 bases). The specimen was PBMCs. The origin of this receptor is a woman in her forties in good health and CMV-seronegative. The CDR3 DNA follows: TGCGCCAGCAGCATCCCCGGGACTGGGGGGACCGGGGAGCTGTTTTTT. Amino acid sequence: CASSIPGTGGTGELFF.